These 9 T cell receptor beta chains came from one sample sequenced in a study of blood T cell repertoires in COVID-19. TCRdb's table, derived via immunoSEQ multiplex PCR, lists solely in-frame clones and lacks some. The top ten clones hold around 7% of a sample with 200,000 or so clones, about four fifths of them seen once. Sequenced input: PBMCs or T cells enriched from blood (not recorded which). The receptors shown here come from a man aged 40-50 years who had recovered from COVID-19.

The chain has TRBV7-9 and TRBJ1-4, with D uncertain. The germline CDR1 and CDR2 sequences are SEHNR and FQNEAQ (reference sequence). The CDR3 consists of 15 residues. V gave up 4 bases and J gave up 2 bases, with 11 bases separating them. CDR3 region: CASSYGGTTNEKLFF. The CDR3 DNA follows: TGTGCCAGCAGCTATGGAGGCACCACTAATGAAAAACTGTTTTTT.

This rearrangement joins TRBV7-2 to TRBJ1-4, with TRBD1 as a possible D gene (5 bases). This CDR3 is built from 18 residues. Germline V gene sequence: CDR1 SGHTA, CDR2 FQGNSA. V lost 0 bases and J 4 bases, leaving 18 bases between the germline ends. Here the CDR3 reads CASSLAYTVTVYNEKLFF. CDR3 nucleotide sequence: TGTGCCAGCAGCTTAGCATACACCGTGACAGTTTATAATGAAAAACTGTTTTTT.

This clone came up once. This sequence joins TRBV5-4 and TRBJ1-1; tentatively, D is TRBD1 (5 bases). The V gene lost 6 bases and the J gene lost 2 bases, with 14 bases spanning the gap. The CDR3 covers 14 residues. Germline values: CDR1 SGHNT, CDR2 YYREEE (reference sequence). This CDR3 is CASTPSGGNTEAFF. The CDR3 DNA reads TGTGCCAGCACCCCCTCGGGGGGAAACACTGAAGCTTTCTTT.

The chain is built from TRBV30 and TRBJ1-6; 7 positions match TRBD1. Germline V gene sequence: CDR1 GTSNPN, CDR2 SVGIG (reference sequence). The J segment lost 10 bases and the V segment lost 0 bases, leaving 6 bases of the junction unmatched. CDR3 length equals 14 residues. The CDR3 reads CAWSVRQGNSPLHF. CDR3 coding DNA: TGTGCCTGGAGTGTACGACAGGGAAACTCACCCCTCCACTTT.

The CDR3 spells CASRLGVRDSNSPLHF. The CDR3 DNA reads as TGCGCCAGCAGATTAGGCGTCCGGGACTCAAATTCACCCCTCCACTTT. V and J are TRBV4-1 and TRBJ1-6, with a tentative D call TRBD1 (5 bases). The germline gives CDR1 MGHRA, CDR2 YSYEKL. The CDR3 totals 16 residues. The V end was cut by 6 bases, the J end by 7 bases, with 19 bases between.

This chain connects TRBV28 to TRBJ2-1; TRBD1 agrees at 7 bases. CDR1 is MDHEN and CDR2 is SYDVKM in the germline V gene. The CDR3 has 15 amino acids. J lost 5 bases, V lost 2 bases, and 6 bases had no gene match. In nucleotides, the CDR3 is TGTGCCAGCAGTTTAGCCCCCGGGACAGACAATGAGCAGTTCTTC. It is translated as CASSLAPGTDNEQFF.

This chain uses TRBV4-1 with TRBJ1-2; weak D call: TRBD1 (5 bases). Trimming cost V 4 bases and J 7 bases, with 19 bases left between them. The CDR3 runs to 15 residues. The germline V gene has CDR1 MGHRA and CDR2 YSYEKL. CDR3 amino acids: CASSPTFPPRGGYTF. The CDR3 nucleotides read TGCGCCAGCAGCCCCACTTTCCCCCCAAGGGGTGGCTACACCTTC.

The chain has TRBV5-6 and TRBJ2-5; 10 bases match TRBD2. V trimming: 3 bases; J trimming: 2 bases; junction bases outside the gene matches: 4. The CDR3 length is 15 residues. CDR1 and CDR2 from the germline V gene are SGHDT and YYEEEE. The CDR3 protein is CASSWTSGEQETQYF. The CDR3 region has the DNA TGTGCCAGCAGCTGGACTAGCGGCGAGCAAGAGACCCAGTACTTC.

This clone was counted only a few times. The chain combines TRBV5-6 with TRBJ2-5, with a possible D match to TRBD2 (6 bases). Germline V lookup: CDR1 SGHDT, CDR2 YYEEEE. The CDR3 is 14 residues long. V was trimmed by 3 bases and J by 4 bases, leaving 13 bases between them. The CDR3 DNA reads TGTGCCAGCAGCTCGACGAGCGGGTTAGAGACCCAGTACTTC. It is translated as CASSSTSGLETQYF.